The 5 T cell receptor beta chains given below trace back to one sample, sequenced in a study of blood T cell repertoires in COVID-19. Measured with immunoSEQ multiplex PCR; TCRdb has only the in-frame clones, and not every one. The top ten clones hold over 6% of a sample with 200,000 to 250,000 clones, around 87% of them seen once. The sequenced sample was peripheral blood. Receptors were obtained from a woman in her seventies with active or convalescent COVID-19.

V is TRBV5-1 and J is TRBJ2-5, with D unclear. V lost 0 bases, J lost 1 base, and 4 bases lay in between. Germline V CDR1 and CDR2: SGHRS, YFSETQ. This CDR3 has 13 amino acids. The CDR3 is CASSLGSQETQYF. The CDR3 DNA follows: TGCGCCAGCAGCTTGGGCAGCCAAGAGACCCAGTACTTC.

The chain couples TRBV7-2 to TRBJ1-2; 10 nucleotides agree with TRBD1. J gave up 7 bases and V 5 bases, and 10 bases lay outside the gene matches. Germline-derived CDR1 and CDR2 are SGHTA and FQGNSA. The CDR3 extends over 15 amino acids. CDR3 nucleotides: TGTGCCAGCAGCCCAGCCGGGACAGGGGTTTTTGGCTACACCTTC. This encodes CASSPAGTGVFGYTF.

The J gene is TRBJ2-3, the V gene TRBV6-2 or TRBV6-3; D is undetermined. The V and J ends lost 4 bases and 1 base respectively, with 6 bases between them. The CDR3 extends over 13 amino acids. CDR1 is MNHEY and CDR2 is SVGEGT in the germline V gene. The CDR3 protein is CASSWAGTDTQYF. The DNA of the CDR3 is TGTGCCAGCAGTTGGGCAGGCACAGATACGCAGTATTTT.

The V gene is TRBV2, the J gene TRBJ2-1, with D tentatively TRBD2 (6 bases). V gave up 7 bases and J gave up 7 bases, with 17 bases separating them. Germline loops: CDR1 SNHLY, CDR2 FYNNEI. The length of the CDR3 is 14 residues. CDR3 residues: CASKKPGGLNEQFF. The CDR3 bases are TGTGCCAGCAAAAAACCCGGGGGATTGAATGAGCAGTTCTTC.

This CDR3 reads CASSIIDSDRGHRAFF. The CDR3 DNA reads as TGTGCCAGTAGTATAATAGACTCGGACAGGGGCCATCGGGCTTTCTTT. This chain uses TRBV19 with TRBJ1-1; TRBD1 aligns across 9 bases. The V gene's germline CDR1 is LNHDA and CDR2 SQIVND (reference sequence). This CDR3 comprises 16 residues. The V and J ends lost 2 bases and 11 bases, in that order; junction bases with no gene match: 15.